Following are 9 T cell receptor beta chains from one sample sequenced in a study of blood T cell repertoires in COVID-19. The method was immunoSEQ multiplex PCR; TCRdb's version includes in-frame clones alone and lacks a portion of them. This table has approximately 250,000 clones, about 88% appearing once. Sequenced input: peripheral blood. Source of these receptors: a man aged 25 to 40 with active or convalescent COVID-19.

The rearrangement uses TRBV4-1 and TRBJ2-2; perhaps TRBD1 as D (6 bases). CDR3 length: 15 residues. V was cut by 0 bases and J by 1 base, with 6 bases left in between. Germline loops: CDR1 MGHRA, CDR2 YSYEKL. Here the CDR3 DNA reads TGCGCCAGCAGCCAAGAACAGGGGAACACCGGGGAGCTGTTTTTT. It specifies CASSQEQGNTGELFF.

The chain employs TRBV2 and TRBJ2-7; no firm D call. The V gene lost 4 bases and the J gene lost 5 bases, with 6 bases spanning the gap. CDR1 and CDR2 (germline): SNHLY, FYNNEI. This CDR3 spans 11 amino acids. CDR3 in DNA: TGTGCCAGCAGTGCAGGCCACGAGCAGTACTTC. This codes for CASSAGHEQYF.

In its sample, this clone was seen many times. The rearrangement links TRBV2 to TRBJ2-3; tentatively, D is TRBD2 (5 bases). The germline CDR1 and CDR2 sequences are SNHLY and FYNNEI. V was trimmed by 1 base and J by 4 bases, leaving 9 bases between them. The CDR3 contains 14 residues. This chain's CDR3 is CASSEGARADTQYF. The CDR3 coding sequence is TGTGCCAGCAGTGAAGGAGCGAGGGCAGATACGCAGTATTTT.

V and J are TRBV19 and TRBJ1-2; D is perhaps TRBD1 (5 bases). Germline CDR1 reads LNHDA; CDR2 reads SQIVND (reference sequence). The CDR3 length is 14 residues. Deletions cut 2 bases from V and 0 bases from J, with 7 bases between. CDR3 sequence: CASSIQGANYGYTF. The CDR3 region has the DNA TGTGCCAGTAGTATACAGGGTGCTAACTATGGCTACACCTTC.

The chain joins TRBV4-1 to TRBJ1-2; weak D call: TRBD1 (5 bases). Trimming took off 1 base at V and 14 bases at J, with 26 bases between the two ends. CDR3 length equals 16 residues. Germline CDR1 MGHRA, CDR2 YSYEKL. CDR3 nucleotides: TGCGCCAGCAGCCAAGTTTCTATTTCCCGGGCAGGGCCTAGAACCTTC. It codes for CASSQVSISRAGPRTF.

The chain recombines TRBV28 with TRBJ2-1, with a weak D call TRBD2 (5 bases). Trimming took 2 bases from V and 6 from J, leaving 8 bases between them. The CDR3 is 13 amino acids. CDR1 is MDHEN and CDR2 is SYDVKM in the germline V gene. This CDR3 reads CASSLDGVNEQFF. The CDR3 region has the DNA TGTGCCAGCAGTTTAGACGGGGTCAATGAGCAGTTCTTC.

This chain uses TRBV21-1 with TRBJ2-5; the table's D call, TRBD1, has no DNA check behind it. TRBV21-1 is reported as a pseudogene. The CDR3 loop spans 19 amino acids. Here the CDR3 reads CASSKAGNRDRGTQETQYF. CDR3 nucleotide sequence: TGTGCCAGCAGCAAAGCTGGGAACCGGGACAGGGGGACCCAAGAGACCCAGTACTTC.

The chain joins TRBV4-1 to TRBJ1-1; TRBD1 agrees at 8 bases. V lost 4 bases and J lost 4; bases outside the gene matches: 2. The CDR3 is 13 residues long. Germline values: CDR1 MGHRA, CDR2 YSYEKL. CDR3 loop: CASSRTGGTEAFF. CDR3 nucleotide sequence: TGCGCCAGCAGCCGTACAGGGGGCACTGAAGCTTTCTTT.

The chain employs TRBV12-3 or TRBV12-4 and TRBJ1-1; tentative D call: TRBD1 (6 bases). The CDR3 length is 12 residues. V was clipped by 3 bases and J by 7 bases, with 9 bases between them. This chain's CDR3 is CASSFGQSEAFF. CDR3 sequence (DNA): TGTGCCAGCAGTTTTGGACAGAGTGAAGCTTTCTTT.